A single sample gave rise to the 18 T cell receptor beta chains below, sequenced in a study of T cell responses to AZD1222 COVID-19 vaccine. Sequenced by immunoSEQ multiplex PCR; TCRdb stores in-frame clones only, minus some. The profile shows 65,000 or so clones, 84% of them singletons. This material consisted of peripheral blood, taken on day 0 of AZD1222 vaccination. The source is an adult in good health.

The rearrangement links TRBV7-2 to TRBJ2-1; weak D call: TRBD2 (5 bases). The CDR3 runs to 14 residues. The V gene lost 0 bases and the J gene lost 5 bases, with 8 bases spanning the gap. Looked up from germline, CDR1 is SGHTA and CDR2 is FQGNSA. The CDR3 DNA is TGTGCCAGCAGCTTAGCGCGGGCAAACAATGAGCAGTTCTTC. The encoded protein is CASSLARANNEQFF.

The genes are TRBV3-1 (or the pseudogene TRBV3-2) and TRBJ2-3; 9 bases agree with TRBD2. Germline CDR1 and CDR2: LGHDT and YNNKEL (reference sequence). This CDR3 is 13 amino acids long. The junction had 3 bases not matched to a gene; V was cut back by 7 bases and J by 4 bases. The CDR3 is CASTRGGADTQYF. The CDR3 DNA follows: TGTGCCAGCACGCGGGGGGGCGCAGATACGCAGTATTTT.

This clone came up a few times. The chain has TRBV10-3 and TRBJ2-1; D unclear. Trimming left V 4 bases short and J 1 base short, with 5 bases between. CDR3 length equals 13 residues. In germline, CDR1 is ENHRY, CDR2 SYGVKD. The CDR3 DNA reads as TGTGCCATCAGTGGCCAGTCCTACAATGAGCAGTTCTTC. Translation: CAISGQSYNEQFF.

The chain employs TRBV12-3 or TRBV12-4 and TRBJ1-2; D may be TRBD1 (6 bases). Trimming took 7 bases from V and 5 from J, leaving 14 bases between them. The CDR3 sequence is 13 residues long. CDR3 sequence: CASTPQGPYGYTF. The CDR3 DNA follows: TGTGCCAGCACCCCCCAGGGGCCGTATGGCTACACCTTC.

By share, this clone counts as medium-sized (0.01 to 0.1%). The rearrangement links TRBV4-3 to TRBJ1-2, with 8 nucleotides matching TRBD1. Germline V lookup: CDR1 LGHNA, CDR2 YSLEER. The trim removed 0 bases at V and 6 bases at J, leaving 12 bases unmatched. The CDR3 covers 17 residues. DNA of the CDR3: TGCGCCAGCAGCCAAGATCGGTCAGGGGGCTTCTATAATGGCTACACCTTC. Encoded protein: CASSQDRSGGFYNGYTF.

The chain couples TRBV7-3 to TRBJ2-2; no clear D. V lost 6 bases, J lost 1 base, and 12 bases lay in between. The CDR3 is 15 residues long. Germline V gene data show CDR1 as SGHTA and CDR2 as FQGTGA. This CDR3 is CASSPHMENTGELFF. The CDR3 DNA is TGTGCCAGCAGTCCCCACATGGAGAACACCGGGGAGCTGTTTTTT.

J is TRBJ1-5 and V is TRBV7-9; D is perhaps TRBD1 (6 bases). CDR1 SEHNR and CDR2 FQNEAQ come from the germline V gene (reference sequence). This CDR3 is 15 amino acids long. V was clipped by 4 bases and J by 1 base, with 11 bases between them. CDR3: CASSSQGSSNQPQHF. The DNA for the CDR3 is TGTGCCAGCAGCTCACAGGGTTCCAGCAATCAGCCCCAGCATTTT.

This rearrangement joins TRBV28 to TRBJ2-7; no clear D gene. Germline V lookup: CDR1 MDHEN, CDR2 SYDVKM. V shed 3 bases and J shed 5 bases, with 11 bases lying between them. This CDR3 is 13 amino acids long. CDR3 in amino acids: CASSLTRLNEQYF. As DNA, the CDR3 is TGTGCCAGCAGTTTGACCCGCCTGAACGAGCAGTACTTC.

This sequence joins TRBV11-1 and TRBJ2-1; the match to TRBD1 covers 8 bases. CDR3 length equals 13 residues. Losses at the gene ends were 7 bases for V and 8 bases for J; bases not matched to a gene: 7. CDR1 SGHAT and CDR2 FQDESV come from the germline V gene (reference sequence). This CDR3 is CASNGQGFDEQFF. Here the CDR3 DNA reads TGTGCCAGCAACGGACAGGGATTCGATGAGCAGTTCTTC. Complete variable domain (other parts from reference TRBV11-1 and TRBJ2-1): EAEVAQSPRYKITEKSQAVAFWCDPISGHATLYWYRQILGQGPELLVQFQDESVVDDSQLPKDRFSAERLKGVDSTLKIQPAELGDSAMYLCASNGQGFDEQFFGPGTRLTVL.

The chain combines TRBV5-1 with TRBJ1-1; 9 bases agree with TRBD1. This CDR3 has 17 amino acids. V dropped 4 bases and J dropped 3; count of bases not matched to a gene: 13. Germline V CDR1 and CDR2: SGHRS, YFSETQ. CDR3 region: CASSPGYWTGEDTEAFF. The CDR3, as DNA: TGCGCCAGCAGCCCTGGTTACTGGACAGGGGAGGACACTGAAGCTTTCTTT.

The chain links TRBV30 to TRBJ2-1; 12 nucleotides agree with TRBD2. V lost 0 bases and J lost 14; bases outside the gene matches: 11. The V gene's germline CDR1 is GTSNPN and CDR2 SVGIG (reference sequence). The CDR3 spans 15 residues. CDR3 DNA sequence: TGTGCCTGGAGTGTACAGGCTAGCGGGGGGGGGCCAGAGTTCTTC. Translating gives CAWSVQASGGGPEFF.

The V gene is TRBV11-2, the J gene TRBJ1-4; D is unclear. Trimming pared 5 bases from V and 8 bases from J, leaving 18 bases between. The CDR3 has 15 amino acids. CDR1 and CDR2 (germline): SGHAT, FQNNGV. CDR3 sequence: CASSQGLTRREKLFF. The CDR3, as DNA: TGTGCCAGCAGCCAAGGTTTGACTCGCAGGGAAAAACTGTTTTTT.

The chain uses TRBV3-1 (or the pseudogene TRBV3-2) and TRBJ1-2, with D unresolved. Trimming took off 1 base at V and 5 bases at J, with 17 bases between the two ends. Per germline, CDR1 LGHDT and CDR2 YNNKEL (reference sequence). The CDR3 contains 16 residues. CDR3 sequence: CASSQGRAGLLYGYTF. CDR3 coding DNA: TGTGCCAGCAGCCAAGGAAGGGCCGGGTTACTGTATGGCTACACCTTC.

The rearrangement joins TRBV28 to TRBJ1-2, with D tentatively TRBD1 (5 bases). The CDR3 extends over 14 amino acids. V was pared by 5 bases and J by 4 bases, with 14 bases between. The germline V gene encodes CDR1 MDHEN and CDR2 SYDVKM. CDR3 region: CASSLAHQGYGYTF. CDR3 bases: TGTGCCAGCAGTCTAGCCCATCAGGGCTATGGCTACACCTTC.

The CDR3 DNA reads as TGTGCCAGCAGTTGGAGGAATGAGCAGTTCTTC. This sequence encodes CASSWRNEQFF. V gene TRBV6-5 combines with J gene TRBJ2-1, with D perhaps matching TRBD2 (5 bases). V shed 4 bases and J shed 7 bases, with 5 bases lying between them. CDR1 and CDR2 (germline): MNHEY, SVGAGI. CDR3 length equals 11 residues.

This clone has just one count. The chain joins TRBV4-3 to TRBJ2-7; maybe TRBD2 (6 bases). V lost 1 base and J lost 3, with 13 bases in between. Germline CDR1 reads LGHNA; CDR2 reads YSLEER. This CDR3 is 15 amino acids long. The CDR3 spells CASSQGASGDYEQYF. The CDR3 coding sequence is TGCGCCAGCAGCCAAGGGGCATCGGGGGACTACGAGCAGTACTTC.

This clone was recorded once. The gene calls are TRBV12-3 or TRBV12-4 and TRBJ1-1; D is undetermined. The CDR3 has 13 residues. Trimming removed 1 base from V and 4 bases from J, with 7 bases in between. CDR3 coding DNA: TGTGCCAGCAGTTTAGGGCAGAGCACTGAAGCTTTCTTT. It encodes CASSLGQSTEAFF.

The rearrangement links TRBV2 to TRBJ1-5, with D maybe TRBD1 (6 bases). CDR3 length equals 16 residues. With 3 bases removed from V and 5 bases from J, the gap between germline ends came to 17 bases. Germline loops: CDR1 SNHLY, CDR2 FYNNEI. The CDR3 region is CASSEPGVLYDQPQHF. CDR3 nucleotide sequence: TGTGCCAGCAGTGAGCCAGGGGTGTTGTATGATCAGCCCCAGCATTTT.